A selection of T cell receptor beta chains follows, all from one sample in a study of OX40 agonist ivuxolimab in advanced cancers. Produced via immunoSEQ multiplex PCR; TCRdb's table is partial and in-frame only. The table lists 55,000 to 75,000 clones, approximately 83% of them singletons. The sequences come from CD4+ or CD8+ T cells sorted from blood, collected in a trial of the OX40 agonist ivuxolimab. Receptors originate from an adult with an advanced solid tumor such as melanoma, head and neck, liver or kidney cancer. CDR3s leave out the opening cysteine and the closing phenylalanine or tryptophan.

V gene: TRBV9; J gene: TRBJ2-5; CDR3 protein: ASSLGSGVVETQY
V gene: TRBV6-6; J gene: TRBJ2-2; CDR3 protein: ASSHGGGTGELF
V gene: TRBV7-9; J gene: TRBJ2-1; CDR3 protein: ASSQTGGGHNEQF
V gene: TRBV7-2; J gene: TRBJ1-2; CDR3 protein: ASSLDEWDGYT
V gene: TRBV6-6; J gene: TRBJ2-2; CDR3 protein: ASSYGGTSRELF
V gene: TRBV7-2; J gene: TRBJ1-1; CDR3 protein: ASSLTGRTEAF
V gene: TRBV4-3; J gene: TRBJ2-7; CDR3 protein: ASSQDGRASEQY
V gene: TRBV18; J gene: TRBJ1-5; CDR3 protein: ASSPGSGEAQGPQH
V gene: TRBV27; J gene: TRBJ2-1; CDR3 protein: ASSSPGTSGKGEQF
V gene: TRBV4-3; J gene: TRBJ2-2; CDR3 protein: ASSQEVGRATGELF
V gene: TRBV29-1; J gene: TRBJ1-1; CDR3 protein: SVVKGGNTEAF
V gene: TRBV15; J gene: TRBJ2-5; CDR3 protein: ATSGGGATPQETQY
V gene: TRBV18; J gene: TRBJ1-2; CDR3 protein: ASSRGTGPNYGYT
V gene: TRBV11-2; J gene: TRBJ2-3; CDR3 protein: ASSAGSGQRGTQY
V gene: TRBV4-3; J gene: TRBJ2-7; CDR3 protein: ASSQDPGGKVYEQY
V gene: TRBV29-1; J gene: TRBJ2-3; CDR3 protein: SAGGGFGTDTQY
V gene: TRBV2; J gene: TRBJ2-2; CDR3 protein: ASSVTGGHTAGELF
V gene: TRBV6-5; J gene: TRBJ1-6; CDR3 protein: ASSKEARRSPLH